Listed below are T cell receptor beta chains from one sample, sequenced in a study of blood T cell repertoires in COVID-19. Generated by immunoSEQ multiplex PCR, the TCRdb table keeps only in-frame clones and is missing some. The sample comprises hundreds of thousands of clones, around four fifths of which are singletons, and roughly 5% rests with the top ten. The sequenced sample was PBMCs or T cells enriched from blood (not recorded which). The receptors derive from a woman aged 45-59 years who had been exposed to COVID-19. The CDR3 runs from the conserved cysteine through the conserved F or W. A D gene is named only where the DNA matches it firmly. Where a row states a size, it is once, few, many or the class of an expanded clone; other rows omit it.

J gene: TRBJ1-1; V gene: TRBV11-3; D gene: NA; clone size: NA; CDR3 protein: CASSLKYRVVVVRNTEAFF; CDR3 DNA: TGTGCCAGCAGCTTAAAGTACAGGGTTGTCGTCGTAAGGAACACTGAAGCTTTCTTT
J gene: TRBJ2-3; V gene: TRBV11-2; D gene: NA; clone size: NA; CDR3 protein: CASSLGLATDTQYF; CDR3 DNA: TGTGCCAGCAGCTTAGGGCTAGCCACAGATACGCAGTATTTT
J gene: TRBJ2-1; V gene: TRBV5-6; D gene: NA; clone size: NA; CDR3 protein: CASSSGLPRGHNEQFF; CDR3 DNA: TGTGCCAGCAGCTCGGGACTTCCGCGGGGGCACAATGAGCAGTTCTTC
J gene: TRBJ1-2; V gene: TRBV6-6; D gene: TRBD1; clone size: NA; CDR3 protein: CASSSLRDSTFYGYTF; CDR3 DNA: TGTGCCAGCAGCTCACTTCGGGACAGTACCTTCTATGGCTACACCTTC
J gene: TRBJ2-2; V gene: TRBV9; D gene: NA; clone size: NA; CDR3 protein: CASSVGDSTGELFF; CDR3 DNA: TGTGCCAGCAGCGTAGGAGACAGCACCGGGGAGCTGTTTTTT
J gene: TRBJ1-1; V gene: TRBV5-1; D gene: NA; clone size: NA; CDR3 protein: CASSLWELNGLNTEAFF; CDR3 DNA: TGCGCCAGCAGCTTGTGGGAGTTAAACGGATTGAACACTGAAGCTTTCTTT
J gene: TRBJ1-1; V gene: TRBV18; D gene: TRBD1; clone size: NA; CDR3 protein: CASSSKPGTGDTEAFF; CDR3 DNA: TGTGCCAGCTCATCCAAACCCGGGACAGGGGACACTGAAGCTTTCTTT
J gene: TRBJ2-3; V gene: TRBV6-1; D gene: NA; clone size: NA; CDR3 protein: CASSEQDTQYF; CDR3 DNA: TGTGCCAGCAGTGAACAAGATACGCAGTATTTT
J gene: TRBJ2-5; V gene: TRBV2; D gene: TRBD2; clone size: once; CDR3 protein: CASSPGLAGGSQETQYF; CDR3 DNA: TGTGCCAGCAGTCCGGGACTAGCGGGGGGAAGCCAAGAGACCCAGTACTTC
J gene: TRBJ1-5; V gene: TRBV28; D gene: NA; clone size: NA; CDR3 protein: CASSLLREGNQPQHF; CDR3 DNA: TGTGCCAGCAGTTTACTGAGGGAAGGCAATCAGCCCCAGCATTTT
J gene: TRBJ1-2; V gene: TRBV10-3; D gene: NA; clone size: NA; CDR3 protein: CAISENANYGYTF; CDR3 DNA: TGTGCCATCTCGGAGAACGCTAACTATGGCTACACCTTC
J gene: TRBJ1-4; V gene: TRBV18; D gene: NA; clone size: NA; CDR3 protein: CASSPTGRATNEKLFF; CDR3 DNA: TGTGCCAGCTCACCGACTGGCCGAGCAACTAATGAAAAACTGTTTTTT
J gene: TRBJ1-5; V gene: TRBV11-2; D gene: TRBD1; clone size: NA; CDR3 protein: CASSQTGGSNQPQHF; CDR3 DNA: TGTGCCAGCAGCCAAACAGGGGGCAGCAATCAGCCCCAGCATTTT
J gene: TRBJ1-1; V gene: TRBV29-1; D gene: NA; clone size: NA; CDR3 protein: CSVEGGIHTGRAFF; CDR3 DNA: TGCAGCGTTGAGGGGGGGATTCACACCGGTCGGGCTTTCTTT
J gene: TRBJ2-6; V gene: TRBV7-2; D gene: NA; clone size: NA; CDR3 protein: CASSPRRGGASGANVLTF; CDR3 DNA: TGTGCCAGCAGCCCCCGAAGGGGGGGGGCCTCTGGGGCCAACGTCCTGACTTTC
J gene: TRBJ2-7; V gene: TRBV28; D gene: NA; clone size: NA; CDR3 protein: CASSLRGSGEQYF; CDR3 DNA: TGTGCCAGCAGTTTGCGAGGGTCGGGCGAGCAGTACTTC
J gene: TRBJ1-1; V gene: TRBV28; D gene: TRBD1; clone size: once; CDR3 protein: CASSSSGGNMNTEAFF; CDR3 DNA: TGTGCCAGCAGTTCATCAGGGGGAAATATGAACACTGAAGCTTTCTTT
J gene: TRBJ1-1; V gene: TRBV25-1; D gene: NA; clone size: NA; CDR3 protein: CATRYGNTEAFF; CDR3 DNA: TGTGCCACCCGCTACGGGAACACTGAAGCTTTCTTT
J gene: TRBJ1-2; V gene: TRBV29-1; D gene: NA; clone size: NA; CDR3 protein: CSVARGGGYTF; CDR3 DNA: TGCAGCGTAGCGAGGGGAGGTGGCTACACCTTC
J gene: TRBJ2-7; V gene: TRBV27; D gene: TRBD2; clone size: NA; CDR3 protein: CASSSSGGGYEQYF; CDR3 DNA: TGTGCCAGCAGTTCCAGCGGGGGGGGCTACGAGCAGTACTTC
J gene: TRBJ2-7; V gene: TRBV4-2; D gene: TRBD1; clone size: NA; CDR3 protein: CASSLDRGWSEQYF; CDR3 DNA: TGTGCCAGCAGCCTAGACAGGGGATGGAGCGAGCAGTACTTC
J gene: TRBJ2-1; V gene: TRBV2; D gene: NA; clone size: NA; CDR3 protein: CASKANEQFF; CDR3 DNA: TGTGCCAGCAAAGCGAATGAGCAGTTCTTC
J gene: TRBJ1-2; V gene: TRBV7-2; D gene: TRBD1; clone size: NA; CDR3 protein: CASSLVGPLGTGGGYGYTF; CDR3 DNA: TGTGCCAGCAGCTTAGTAGGGCCCCTGGGGACAGGGGGGGGGTATGGCTACACCTTC
J gene: TRBJ1-1; V gene: TRBV11-2; D gene: NA; clone size: NA; CDR3 protein: CASSWFPRGKGTEAFF; CDR3 DNA: TGTGCCAGCAGCTGGTTTCCGAGGGGGAAGGGTACTGAAGCTTTCTTT
J gene: TRBJ1-5; V gene: TRBV5-8; D gene: NA; clone size: few; CDR3 protein: CASSPGGGFNQPQHF; CDR3 DNA: TGTGCCAGCAGTCCCGGCGGGGGGTTCAATCAGCCCCAGCATTTT
J gene: TRBJ2-3; V gene: TRBV21-1; D gene: NA; clone size: NA; CDR3 protein: CASSKGWGLLTDTQYF; CDR3 DNA: TGTGCCAGCAGCAAAGGGTGGGGACTCCTTACAGATACGCAGTATTTT
J gene: TRBJ2-1; V gene: TRBV6-4; D gene: TRBD2; clone size: NA; CDR3 protein: CASSAGTSGPNEQFF; CDR3 DNA: TGTGCCAGCAGCGCCGGGACTAGCGGACCCAATGAGCAGTTCTTC
J gene: TRBJ1-2; V gene: TRBV3-1/TRBV3-2; D gene: NA; clone size: NA; CDR3 protein: CASSQDPGGGSAYGYTF; CDR3 DNA: TGTGCCAGCAGCCAAGACCCTGGGGGAGGGTCGGCCTATGGCTACACCTTC
J gene: TRBJ1-2; V gene: TRBV12-5; D gene: TRBD1; clone size: NA; CDR3 protein: CASGLSSGTGTSYGYTF; CDR3 DNA: TGTGCTAGTGGCCTCTCATCTGGGACAGGGACGAGCTATGGCTACACCTTC
J gene: TRBJ1-1; V gene: TRBV12-3/TRBV12-4; D gene: NA; clone size: NA; CDR3 protein: CASFGPGGTEAFF; CDR3 DNA: TGTGCCAGCTTCGGTCCGGGTGGGACTGAAGCTTTCTTT
J gene: TRBJ1-1; V gene: TRBV18; D gene: TRBD1; clone size: NA; CDR3 protein: CASSGTGNRMNTEAFF; CDR3 DNA: TGTGCCAGCTCAGGGACAGGGAATCGCATGAACACTGAAGCTTTCTTT
J gene: TRBJ1-5; V gene: TRBV6-5; D gene: NA; clone size: NA; CDR3 protein: CASTGLAGNQPQHF; CDR3 DNA: TGTGCCAGCACGGGTCTGGCTGGCAATCAGCCCCAGCATTTT
J gene: TRBJ2-5; V gene: TRBV9; D gene: TRBD2; clone size: NA; CDR3 protein: CASSAQTSGGETQYF; CDR3 DNA: TGTGCCAGCAGCGCCCAGACTAGCGGGGGTGAGACCCAGTACTTC
J gene: TRBJ2-1; V gene: TRBV10-3; D gene: NA; clone size: NA; CDR3 protein: CAISVGDNEQFF; CDR3 DNA: TGTGCCATCAGCGTAGGGGACAATGAGCAGTTCTTC
J gene: TRBJ2-3; V gene: TRBV6-2/TRBV6-3; D gene: TRBD2; clone size: NA; CDR3 protein: CASSSPAGLSTDTQYF; CDR3 DNA: TGTGCCAGCAGTTCCCCAGCGGGGTTAAGCACAGATACGCAGTATTTT
J gene: TRBJ1-3; V gene: TRBV10-2; D gene: NA; clone size: NA; CDR3 protein: CASISSGNTIYF; CDR3 DNA: TGCGCCAGCATATCCTCTGGAAACACCATATATTTT
J gene: TRBJ2-3; V gene: TRBV7-9; D gene: TRBD1; clone size: NA; CDR3 protein: CASSEQGAKTDTQYF; CDR3 DNA: TGTGCCAGCAGCGAACAGGGGGCCAAAACAGATACGCAGTATTTT
J gene: TRBJ1-2; V gene: TRBV29-1; D gene: NA; clone size: few; CDR3 protein: CSVDLPYRDYGYTF; CDR3 DNA: TGCAGCGTTGATCTTCCTTACAGGGACTATGGCTACACCTTC
J gene: TRBJ2-2; V gene: TRBV7-9; D gene: TRBD2; clone size: few; CDR3 protein: CASRTSGNTGELFF; CDR3 DNA: TGTGCCAGCAGGACTAGCGGAAACACCGGGGAGCTGTTTTTT
J gene: TRBJ1-4; V gene: TRBV6-6; D gene: TRBD1; clone size: few; CDR3 protein: CASSPTGGEFEKLFF; CDR3 DNA: TGTGCCAGCAGTCCCACAGGGGGAGAGTTTGAAAAACTGTTTTTT
J gene: TRBJ2-3; V gene: TRBV10-3; D gene: NA; clone size: NA; CDR3 protein: CAISESTPADTQYF; CDR3 DNA: TGTGCCATCAGTGAGAGTACCCCGGCAGATACGCAGTATTTT
J gene: TRBJ1-1; V gene: TRBV4-1; D gene: TRBD1; clone size: NA; CDR3 protein: CASSQDLGTGRRGTEAFF; CDR3 DNA: TGCGCCAGCAGCCAAGATCTGGGGACAGGGCGCAGAGGGACTGAAGCTTTCTTT
J gene: TRBJ2-5; V gene: TRBV18; D gene: TRBD1; clone size: NA; CDR3 protein: CASSQQGGETQYF; CDR3 DNA: TGTGCCAGCTCACAACAGGGGGGAGAGACCCAGTACTTC
J gene: TRBJ1-1; V gene: TRBV6-1; D gene: NA; clone size: NA; CDR3 protein: CASSEQGNTEAFF; CDR3 DNA: TGTGCCAGCAGTGAACAGGGGAACACTGAAGCTTTCTTT
J gene: TRBJ1-5; V gene: TRBV5-4; D gene: NA; clone size: NA; CDR3 protein: CASSLYGGNQPQHF; CDR3 DNA: TGTGCCAGCAGCCTTTACGGGGGCAATCAGCCCCAGCATTTT
J gene: TRBJ1-4; V gene: TRBV5-4; D gene: TRBD1; clone size: NA; CDR3 protein: CASSLRTGGTQKLFF; CDR3 DNA: TGTGCCAGCAGCCTAAGGACAGGGGGCACCCAGAAACTGTTTTTT
J gene: TRBJ1-2; V gene: TRBV19; D gene: TRBD1; clone size: NA; CDR3 protein: CASSATGDYGYTF; CDR3 DNA: TGTGCCAGTAGTGCCACAGGGGACTATGGCTACACCTTC
J gene: TRBJ1-1; V gene: TRBV25-1; D gene: NA; clone size: NA; CDR3 protein: CASSVPTHRGNTEAFF; CDR3 DNA: TGTGCCAGCAGTGTCCCCACCCACCGCGGGAACACTGAAGCTTTCTTT
J gene: TRBJ1-2; V gene: TRBV27; D gene: TRBD1; clone size: NA; CDR3 protein: CASKDRGSNYGYTF; CDR3 DNA: TGTGCCAGCAAGGACAGGGGATCTAACTATGGCTACACCTTC
J gene: TRBJ2-2; V gene: TRBV2; D gene: NA; clone size: NA; CDR3 protein: CASSFRQDLGRLFF; CDR3 DNA: TGTGCCAGCAGCTTCCGACAGGACCTCGGGCGGCTGTTTTTT
J gene: TRBJ2-7; V gene: TRBV5-1; D gene: TRBD1; clone size: few; CDR3 protein: CASSFIPGDRGGEQYF; CDR3 DNA: TGCGCCAGCAGCTTTATCCCGGGGGACAGGGGAGGCGAGCAGTACTTC
J gene: TRBJ1-1; V gene: TRBV6-2/TRBV6-3; D gene: TRBD1; clone size: NA; CDR3 protein: CASSYSGQGVVAFF; CDR3 DNA: TGTGCCAGCAGTTACTCGGGACAGGGAGTAGTGGCTTTCTTT
J gene: TRBJ1-2; V gene: TRBV2; D gene: NA; clone size: NA; CDR3 protein: CASSNRRDFYGYTF; CDR3 DNA: TGTGCCAGCAGTAACAGGAGGGATTTCTATGGCTACACCTTC
J gene: TRBJ1-6; V gene: TRBV6-5; D gene: NA; clone size: NA; CDR3 protein: CASSGDSPLHF; CDR3 DNA: TGTGCCAGCTCGGGGGATTCACCCCTCCACTTT